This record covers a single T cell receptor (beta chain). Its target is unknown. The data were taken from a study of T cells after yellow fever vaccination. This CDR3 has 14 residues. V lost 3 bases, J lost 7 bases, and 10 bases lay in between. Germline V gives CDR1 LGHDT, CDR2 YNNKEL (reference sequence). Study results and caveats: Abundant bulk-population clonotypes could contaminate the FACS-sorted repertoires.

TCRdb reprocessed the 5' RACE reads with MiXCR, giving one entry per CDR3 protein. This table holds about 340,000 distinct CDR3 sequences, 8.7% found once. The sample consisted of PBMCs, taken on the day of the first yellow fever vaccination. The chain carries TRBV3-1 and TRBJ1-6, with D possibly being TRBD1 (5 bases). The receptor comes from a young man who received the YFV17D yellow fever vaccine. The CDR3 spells CASSHPEGNSPLHF. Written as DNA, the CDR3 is TGTGCCAGCAGCCACCCCGAGGGGAATTCACCCCTCCACTTT.